This T cell receptor beta chain originates from a study of identical twins. General study points: Conclusions were drawn cross-sectionally by statistical analysis, without following the same donors. Analyses of zero insertions could, in part, be confounded by invariant MAIT and iNKT cells.

V lost 6 bases, J lost 1 base, and 15 bases lay in between. The CDR3 runs 16 residues. Germline lookup yields CDR1 SGHVS and CDR2 FQNEAQ. A few counts support this clonotype. The antigen is unknown. One entry per CDR3 protein, called by TCRdb with MiXCR from the 5' RACE reads. The table has 150,000 or so distinct CDR3 sequences, around 3.5% seen once. Sequenced sample: memory T cells sorted from blood. The V gene is TRBV7-8, the J gene TRBJ1-4; D may be TRBD1 (5 bases). The clonotype was recovered from a man younger than 35 in good health. This CDR3 reads CASSRHRGKTNEKLFF. DNA for the CDR3: TGTGCCAGCAGTCGACACCGGGGCAAAACTAATGAAAAACTGTTTTTT.